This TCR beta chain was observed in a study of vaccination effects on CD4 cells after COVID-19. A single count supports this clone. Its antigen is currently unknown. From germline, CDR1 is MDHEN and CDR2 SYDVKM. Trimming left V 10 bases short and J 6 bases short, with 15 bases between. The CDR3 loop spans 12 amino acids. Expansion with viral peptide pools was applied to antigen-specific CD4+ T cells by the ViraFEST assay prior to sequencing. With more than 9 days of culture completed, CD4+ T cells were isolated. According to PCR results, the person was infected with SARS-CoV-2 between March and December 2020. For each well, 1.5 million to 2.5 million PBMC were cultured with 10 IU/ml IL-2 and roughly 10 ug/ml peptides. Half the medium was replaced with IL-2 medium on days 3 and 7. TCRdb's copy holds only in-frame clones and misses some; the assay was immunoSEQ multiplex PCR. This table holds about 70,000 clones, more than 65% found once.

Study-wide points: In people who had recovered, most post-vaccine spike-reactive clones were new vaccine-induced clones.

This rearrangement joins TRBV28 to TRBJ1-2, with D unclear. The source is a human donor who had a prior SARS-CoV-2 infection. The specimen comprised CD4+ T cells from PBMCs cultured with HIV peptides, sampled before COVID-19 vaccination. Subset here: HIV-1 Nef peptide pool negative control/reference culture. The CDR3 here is CANWREEDGYTF. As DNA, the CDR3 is TGTGCCAATTGGAGGGAGGAGGATGGCTACACCTTC.